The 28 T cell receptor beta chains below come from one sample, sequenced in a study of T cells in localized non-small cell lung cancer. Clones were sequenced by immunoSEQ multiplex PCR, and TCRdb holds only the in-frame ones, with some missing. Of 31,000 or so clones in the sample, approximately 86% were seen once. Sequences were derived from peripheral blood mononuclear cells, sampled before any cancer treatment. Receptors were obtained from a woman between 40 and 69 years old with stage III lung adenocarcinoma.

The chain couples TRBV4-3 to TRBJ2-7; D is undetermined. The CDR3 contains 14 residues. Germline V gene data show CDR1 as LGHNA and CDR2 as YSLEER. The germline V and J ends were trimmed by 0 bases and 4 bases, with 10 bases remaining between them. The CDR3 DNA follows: TGCGCCAGCAGCCAAGAGGGGTGGGGTTACGAGCAGTACTTC. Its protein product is CASSQEGWGYEQYF.

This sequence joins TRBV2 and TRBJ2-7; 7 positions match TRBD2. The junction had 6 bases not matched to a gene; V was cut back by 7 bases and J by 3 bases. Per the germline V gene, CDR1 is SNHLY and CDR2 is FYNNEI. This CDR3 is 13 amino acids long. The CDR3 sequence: CASIPERGYEQYF. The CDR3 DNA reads TGTGCCAGCATCCCGGAGCGGGGCTACGAGCAGTACTTC.

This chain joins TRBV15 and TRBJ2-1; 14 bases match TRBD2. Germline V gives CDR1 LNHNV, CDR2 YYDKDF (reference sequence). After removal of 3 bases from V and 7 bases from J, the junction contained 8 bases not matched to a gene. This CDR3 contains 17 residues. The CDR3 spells CATSRTYGTSGRNEQFF. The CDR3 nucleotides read TGTGCCACCAGCAGGACGTACGGGACTAGCGGGAGAAATGAGCAGTTCTTC.

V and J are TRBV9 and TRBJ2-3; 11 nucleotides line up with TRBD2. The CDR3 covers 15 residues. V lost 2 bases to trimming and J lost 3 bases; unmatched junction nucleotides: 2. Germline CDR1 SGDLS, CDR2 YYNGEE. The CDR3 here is CASSVTSGVTDTQYF. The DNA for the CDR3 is TGTGCCAGCAGCGTGACTAGCGGGGTTACAGATACGCAGTATTTT.

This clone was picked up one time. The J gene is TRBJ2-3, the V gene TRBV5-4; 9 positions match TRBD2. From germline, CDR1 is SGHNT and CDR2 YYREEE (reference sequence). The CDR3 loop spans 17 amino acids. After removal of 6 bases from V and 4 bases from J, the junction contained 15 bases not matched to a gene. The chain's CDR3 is CASTLGGGGAFPDTQYF. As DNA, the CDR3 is TGTGCCAGCACCCTTGGGGGCGGGGGGGCCTTCCCAGATACGCAGTATTTT.

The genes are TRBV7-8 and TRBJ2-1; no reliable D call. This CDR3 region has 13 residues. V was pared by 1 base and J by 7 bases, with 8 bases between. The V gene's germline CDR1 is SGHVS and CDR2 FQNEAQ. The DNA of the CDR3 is TGTGCCAGCAGCTTAGGGCCGTCAAATGAGCAGTTCTTC. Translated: CASSLGPSNEQFF. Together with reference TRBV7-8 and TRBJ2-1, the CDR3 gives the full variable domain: GAGVSQSPRYKVAKRGQDVALRCDPISGHVSLFWYQQALGQGPEFLTYFQNEAQLDKSGLPSDRFFAERPEGSVSTLKIQRTQQEDSAVYLCASSLGPSNEQFFGPGTRLTVL.

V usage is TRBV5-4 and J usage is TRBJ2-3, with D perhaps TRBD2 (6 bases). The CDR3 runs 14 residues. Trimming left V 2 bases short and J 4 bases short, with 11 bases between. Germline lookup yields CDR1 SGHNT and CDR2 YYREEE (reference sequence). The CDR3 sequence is CASSFWTGADTQYF. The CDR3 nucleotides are TGTGCCAGCAGCTTTTGGACGGGGGCAGATACGCAGTATTTT.

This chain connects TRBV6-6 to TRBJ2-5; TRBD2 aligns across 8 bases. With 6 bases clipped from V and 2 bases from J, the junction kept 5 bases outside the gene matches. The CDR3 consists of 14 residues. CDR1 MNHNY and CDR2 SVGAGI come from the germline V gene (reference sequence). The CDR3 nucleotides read TGTGCCAGCAGCCAACTAGCGGTACAAGAGACCCAGTACTTC. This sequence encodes CASSQLAVQETQYF.

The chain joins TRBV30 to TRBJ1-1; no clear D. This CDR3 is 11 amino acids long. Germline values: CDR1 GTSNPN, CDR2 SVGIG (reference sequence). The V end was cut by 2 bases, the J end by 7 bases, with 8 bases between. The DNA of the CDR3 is TGTGCCTGGAGTCGAGAGGGTGAAGCTTTCTTT. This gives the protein CAWSREGEAFF.

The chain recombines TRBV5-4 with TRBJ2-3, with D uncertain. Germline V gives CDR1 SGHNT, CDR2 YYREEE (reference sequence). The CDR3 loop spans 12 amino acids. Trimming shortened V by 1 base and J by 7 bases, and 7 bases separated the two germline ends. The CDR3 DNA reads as TGTGCCAGCAGCTTGTTCGGAAATACGCAGTATTTT. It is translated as CASSLFGNTQYF. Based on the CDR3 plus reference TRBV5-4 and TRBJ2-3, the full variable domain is ETGVTQSPTHLIKTRGQQVTLRCSSQSGHNTVSWYQQALGQGPQFIFQYYREEENGRGNFPPRFSGLQFPNYSSELNVNALELDDSALYLCASSLFGNTQYFGPGTRLTVL.

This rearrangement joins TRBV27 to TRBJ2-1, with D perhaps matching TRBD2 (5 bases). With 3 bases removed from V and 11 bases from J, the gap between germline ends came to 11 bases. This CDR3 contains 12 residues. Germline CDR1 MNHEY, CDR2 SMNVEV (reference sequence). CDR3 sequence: CASSFSGDKQFF. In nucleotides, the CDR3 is TGTGCCAGCAGTTTTTCCGGGGATAAGCAGTTCTTC.

The DNA for the CDR3 is TGCGCCAGCAGCTTTACAGGGGATTCACCCCTCCACTTT. Protein product: CASSFTGDSPLHF. The chain carries TRBV5-1 and TRBJ1-6; 7 bases match TRBD1. The CDR3 totals 13 residues. The ends lost 2 bases at V and 8 bases at J; junction bases unmatched: 1. The germline V gene has CDR1 SGHRS and CDR2 YFSETQ.

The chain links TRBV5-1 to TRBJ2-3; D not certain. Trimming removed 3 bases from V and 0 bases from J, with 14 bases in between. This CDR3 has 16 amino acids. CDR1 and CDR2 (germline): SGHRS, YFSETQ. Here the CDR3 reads CASSSRVTISTDTQYF. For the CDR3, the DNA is TGCGCCAGCAGCTCACGGGTAACGATTAGCACAGATACGCAGTATTTT.

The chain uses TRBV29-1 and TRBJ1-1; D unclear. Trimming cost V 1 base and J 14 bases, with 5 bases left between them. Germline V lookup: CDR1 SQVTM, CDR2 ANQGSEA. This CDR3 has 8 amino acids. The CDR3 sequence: CSVEAVFF. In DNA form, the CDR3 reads TGCAGCGTTGAAGCCGTCTTCTTT.

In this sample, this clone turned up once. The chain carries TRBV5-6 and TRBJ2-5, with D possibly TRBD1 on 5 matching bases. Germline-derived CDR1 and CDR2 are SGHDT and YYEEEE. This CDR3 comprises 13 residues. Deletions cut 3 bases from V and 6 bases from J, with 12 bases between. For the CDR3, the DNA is TGTGCCAGCAGCTCCTACCAGGGCCAGACCCAGTACTTC. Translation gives CASSSYQGQTQYF.

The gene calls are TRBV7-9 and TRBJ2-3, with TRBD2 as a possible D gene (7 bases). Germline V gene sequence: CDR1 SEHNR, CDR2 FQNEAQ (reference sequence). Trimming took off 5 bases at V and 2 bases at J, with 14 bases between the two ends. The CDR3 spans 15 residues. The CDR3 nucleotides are TGTGCCAGCAGCCCCTCTCGGGGGGCCACAGATACGCAGTATTTT. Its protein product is CASSPSRGATDTQYF.

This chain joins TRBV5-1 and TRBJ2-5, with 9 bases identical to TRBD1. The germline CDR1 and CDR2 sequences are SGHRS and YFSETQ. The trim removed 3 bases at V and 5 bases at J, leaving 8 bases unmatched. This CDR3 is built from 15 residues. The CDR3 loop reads CASSWGTGNTETQYF. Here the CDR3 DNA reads TGCGCCAGCAGCTGGGGGACAGGGAATACGGAGACCCAGTACTTC.

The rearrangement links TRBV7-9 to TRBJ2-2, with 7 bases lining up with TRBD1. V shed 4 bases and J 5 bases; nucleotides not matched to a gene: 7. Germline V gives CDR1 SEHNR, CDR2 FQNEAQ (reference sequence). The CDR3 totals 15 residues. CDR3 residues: CASSSTGVGTGELFF. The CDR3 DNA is TGTGCCAGCAGCTCCACAGGGGTTGGGACCGGGGAGCTGTTTTTT.

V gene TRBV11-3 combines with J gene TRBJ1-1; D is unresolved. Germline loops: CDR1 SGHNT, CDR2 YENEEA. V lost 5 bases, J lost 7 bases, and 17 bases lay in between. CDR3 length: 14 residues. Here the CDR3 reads CASSKGKGWDEAFF. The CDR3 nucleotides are TGTGCCAGCAGCAAAGGGAAGGGATGGGATGAAGCTTTCTTT.

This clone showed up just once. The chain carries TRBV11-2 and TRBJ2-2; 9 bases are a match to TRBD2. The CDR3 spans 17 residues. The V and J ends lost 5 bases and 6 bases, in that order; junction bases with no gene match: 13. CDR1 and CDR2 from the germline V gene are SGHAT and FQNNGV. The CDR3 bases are TGTGCCAGCAGCCCCGGTTGGGCTAGCGGGGTATCCGGGGAGCTGTTTTTT. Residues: CASSPGWASGVSGELFF.

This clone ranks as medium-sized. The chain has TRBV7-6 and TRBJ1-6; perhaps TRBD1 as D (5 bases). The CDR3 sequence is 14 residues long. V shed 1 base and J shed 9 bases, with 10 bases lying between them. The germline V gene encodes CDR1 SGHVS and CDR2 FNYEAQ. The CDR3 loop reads CASSLDGQGSPLHF. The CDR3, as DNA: TGTGCCAGCAGCTTAGATGGGCAGGGTTCACCCCTCCACTTT.

The CDR3 region is CASSRQGYGYTF. DNA for the CDR3: TGTGCCAGCAGCCGACAGGGCTATGGCTACACCTTC. J is TRBJ1-2 and V is TRBV7-2, with TRBD1 matching 7 bases. Germline CDR1 SGHTA, CDR2 FQGNSA. The CDR3 totals 12 residues. V shed 5 bases and J 4 bases; nucleotides not matched to a gene: 1.

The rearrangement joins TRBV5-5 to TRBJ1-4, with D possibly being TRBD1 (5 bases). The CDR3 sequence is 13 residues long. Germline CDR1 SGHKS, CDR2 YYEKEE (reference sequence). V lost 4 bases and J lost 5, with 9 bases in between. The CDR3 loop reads CASSGALNEKLFF. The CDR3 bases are TGTGCCAGCAGCGGGGCCCTAAATGAAAAACTGTTTTTT.

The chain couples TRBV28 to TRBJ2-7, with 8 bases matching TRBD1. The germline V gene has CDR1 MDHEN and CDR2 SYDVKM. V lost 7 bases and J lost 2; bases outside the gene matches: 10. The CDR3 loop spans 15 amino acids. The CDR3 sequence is CASNPRGTGAYEQYF. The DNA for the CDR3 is TGTGCCAGCAACCCTCGCGGGACAGGAGCCTACGAGCAGTACTTC.

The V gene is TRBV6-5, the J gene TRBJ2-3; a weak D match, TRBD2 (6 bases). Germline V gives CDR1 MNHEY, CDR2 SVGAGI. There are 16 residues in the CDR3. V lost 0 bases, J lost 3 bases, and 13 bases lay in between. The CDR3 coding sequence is TGTGCCAGCAGTTACTCGGGGGTAGCGGAGACAGATACGCAGTATTTT. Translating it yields CASSYSGVAETDTQYF.

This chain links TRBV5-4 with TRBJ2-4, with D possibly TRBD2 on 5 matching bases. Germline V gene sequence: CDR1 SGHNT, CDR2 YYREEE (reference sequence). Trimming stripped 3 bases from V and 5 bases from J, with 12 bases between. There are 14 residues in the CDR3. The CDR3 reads CASSSSSSQNIQYF. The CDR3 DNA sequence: TGTGCCAGCAGCTCGTCTAGCAGCCAAAACATTCAGTACTTC.

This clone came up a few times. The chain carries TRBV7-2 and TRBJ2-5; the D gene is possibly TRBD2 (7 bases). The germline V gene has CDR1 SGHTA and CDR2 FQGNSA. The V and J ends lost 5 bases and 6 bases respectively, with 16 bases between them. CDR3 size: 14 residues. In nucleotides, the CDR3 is TGTGCCAGCAGCGGGCGGGGGCGCGACAAGACCCAGTACTTC. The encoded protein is CASSGRGRDKTQYF.

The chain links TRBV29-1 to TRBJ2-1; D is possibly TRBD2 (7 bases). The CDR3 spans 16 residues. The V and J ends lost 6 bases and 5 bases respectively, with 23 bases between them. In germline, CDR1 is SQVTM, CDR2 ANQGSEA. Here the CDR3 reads CSVPLAGGGLHNEQFF. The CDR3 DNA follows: TGCAGCGTCCCCCTGGCTGGCGGGGGCCTACACAATGAGCAGTTCTTC.